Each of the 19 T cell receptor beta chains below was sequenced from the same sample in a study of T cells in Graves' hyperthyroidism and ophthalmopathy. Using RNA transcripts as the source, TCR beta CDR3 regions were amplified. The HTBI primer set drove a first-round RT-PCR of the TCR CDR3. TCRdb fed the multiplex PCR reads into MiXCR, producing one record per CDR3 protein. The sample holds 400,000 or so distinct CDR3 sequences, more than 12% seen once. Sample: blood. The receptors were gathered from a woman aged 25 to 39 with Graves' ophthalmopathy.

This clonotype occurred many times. CDR3 sequence reads: CSVVLVRDYSDSADTQYF. DNA of the CDR3: TGCAGCGTTGTTTTGGTGCGGGACTACTCCGATTCCGCAGATACGCAGTATTTT. The chain couples TRBV29-1 to TRBJ2-3, with TRBD2 identical over 7 bases. The J segment lost 4 bases and the V segment lost 4 bases, leaving 20 bases of the junction unmatched. The germline gives CDR1 SQVTM, CDR2 ANQGSEA. The CDR3 sequence is 18 residues long.

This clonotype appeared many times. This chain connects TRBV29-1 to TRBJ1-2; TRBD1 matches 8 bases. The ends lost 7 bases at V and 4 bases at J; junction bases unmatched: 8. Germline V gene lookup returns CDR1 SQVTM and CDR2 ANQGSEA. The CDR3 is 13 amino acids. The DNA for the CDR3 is TGCAGCGCTACCAAAGACAGGGGCTATGGCTACACCTTC. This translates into CSATKDRGYGYTF.

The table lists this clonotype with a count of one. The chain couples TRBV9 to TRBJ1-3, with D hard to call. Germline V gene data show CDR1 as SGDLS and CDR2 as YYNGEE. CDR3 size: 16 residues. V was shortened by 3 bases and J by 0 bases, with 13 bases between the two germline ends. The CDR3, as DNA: TGTGCCAGCAGCGGCACGGTAGGATACTCTGGAAACACCATATATTTT. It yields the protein CASSGTVGYSGNTIYF.

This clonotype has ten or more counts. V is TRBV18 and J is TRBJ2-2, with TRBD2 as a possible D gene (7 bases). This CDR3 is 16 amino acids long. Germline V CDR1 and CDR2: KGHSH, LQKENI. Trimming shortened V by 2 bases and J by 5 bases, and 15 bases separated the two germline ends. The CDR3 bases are TGTGCCAGCTCACCATCCGGGGGGCTGAGGACCGGGGAGCTGTTTTTT. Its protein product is CASSPSGGLRTGELFF.

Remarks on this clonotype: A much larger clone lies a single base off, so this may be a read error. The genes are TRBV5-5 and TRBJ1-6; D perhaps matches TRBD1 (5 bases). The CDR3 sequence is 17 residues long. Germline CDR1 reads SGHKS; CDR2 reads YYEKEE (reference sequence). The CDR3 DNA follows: TGTGCCAACAGCTTGGTACACAGGAGCTCCTATAATTCACCCCTCCACTTT. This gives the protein CANSLVHRSSYNSPLHF.

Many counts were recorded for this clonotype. CDR3 DNA: TGTGCCAGCAGTTTAGGGAGGGGACGCCCTTACACCTTC. This gives the protein CASSLGRGRPYTF. V usage is TRBV28 and J usage is TRBJ1-2; the D gene is possibly TRBD1 (5 bases). This CDR3 region has 13 residues. CDR1 is MDHEN and CDR2 is SYDVKM in the germline V gene. The V and J ends lost 2 bases and 11 bases respectively, with 15 bases between them.

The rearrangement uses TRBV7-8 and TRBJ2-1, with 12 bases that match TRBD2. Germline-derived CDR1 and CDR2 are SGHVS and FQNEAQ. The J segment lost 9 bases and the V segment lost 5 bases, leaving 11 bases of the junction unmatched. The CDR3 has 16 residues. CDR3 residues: CASSPRASGGAGEQFF. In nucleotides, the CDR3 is TGTGCCAGCAGCCCTCGTGCTAGCGGGGGGGCCGGTGAGCAGTTCTTC.

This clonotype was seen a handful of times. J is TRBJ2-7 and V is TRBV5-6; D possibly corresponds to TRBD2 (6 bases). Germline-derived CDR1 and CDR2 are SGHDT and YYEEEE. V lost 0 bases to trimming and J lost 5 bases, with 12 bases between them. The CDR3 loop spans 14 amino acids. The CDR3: CASSLVGGMNEQYF. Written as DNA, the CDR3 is TGTGCCAGCAGCTTGGTTGGAGGGATGAACGAGCAGTACTTC.

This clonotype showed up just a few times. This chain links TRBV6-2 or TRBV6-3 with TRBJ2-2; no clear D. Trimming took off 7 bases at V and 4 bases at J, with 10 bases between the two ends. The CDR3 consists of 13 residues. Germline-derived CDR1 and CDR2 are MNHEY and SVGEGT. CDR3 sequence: CASTSFTTGELFF. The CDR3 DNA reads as TGTGCCAGCACCTCCTTTACCACCGGGGAGCTGTTTTTT.

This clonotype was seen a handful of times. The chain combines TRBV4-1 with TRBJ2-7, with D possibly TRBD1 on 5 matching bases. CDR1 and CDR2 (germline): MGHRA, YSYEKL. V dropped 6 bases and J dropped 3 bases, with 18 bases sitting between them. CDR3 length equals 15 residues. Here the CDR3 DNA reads TGCGCCAGCAGACTTGAAGACAGCCTCTACTACGAGCAGTACTTC. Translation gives CASRLEDSLYYEQYF.

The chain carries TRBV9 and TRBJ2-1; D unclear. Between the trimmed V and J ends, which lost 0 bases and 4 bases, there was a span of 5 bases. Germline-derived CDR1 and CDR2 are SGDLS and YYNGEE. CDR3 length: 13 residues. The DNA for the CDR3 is TGTGCCAGCAGCGTAGTAGGATACAATGAGCAGTTCTTC. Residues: CASSVVGYNEQFF.

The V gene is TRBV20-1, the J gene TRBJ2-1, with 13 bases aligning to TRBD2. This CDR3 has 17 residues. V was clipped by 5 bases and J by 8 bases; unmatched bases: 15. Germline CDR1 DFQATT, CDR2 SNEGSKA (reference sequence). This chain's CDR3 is CSASPPRTSGGRDEQFF. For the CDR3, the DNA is TGCAGTGCTTCCCCTCCTAGGACTAGCGGGGGACGCGATGAGCAGTTCTTC.

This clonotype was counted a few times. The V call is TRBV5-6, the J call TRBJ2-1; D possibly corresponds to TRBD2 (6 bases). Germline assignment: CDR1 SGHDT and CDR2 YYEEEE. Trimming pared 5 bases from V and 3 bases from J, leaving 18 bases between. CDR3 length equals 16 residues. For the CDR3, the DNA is TGTGCCAGCAGTCCGGGCTTCAGACTAGACTACAATGAGCAGTTCTTC. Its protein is CASSPGFRLDYNEQFF.

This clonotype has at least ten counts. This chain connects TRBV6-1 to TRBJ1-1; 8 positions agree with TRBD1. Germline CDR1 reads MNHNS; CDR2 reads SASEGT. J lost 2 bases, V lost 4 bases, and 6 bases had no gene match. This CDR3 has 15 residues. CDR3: CASSVPGGGNTEAFF. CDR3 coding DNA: TGTGCCAGCAGTGTTCCAGGGGGCGGAAACACTGAAGCTTTCTTT.

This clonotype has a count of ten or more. CDR3 coding DNA: TGTGCCTGGAACCCAGGGGGGGCTAGCAATCAGCCCCAGCATTTT. It specifies CAWNPGGASNQPQHF. The rearrangement joins TRBV30 to TRBJ1-5, with TRBD1 identical over 7 bases. CDR3 length equals 15 residues. V lost 4 bases, J lost 0 bases, and 6 bases stayed unmatched. CDR1 and CDR2 from the germline V gene are GTSNPN and SVGIG (reference sequence).

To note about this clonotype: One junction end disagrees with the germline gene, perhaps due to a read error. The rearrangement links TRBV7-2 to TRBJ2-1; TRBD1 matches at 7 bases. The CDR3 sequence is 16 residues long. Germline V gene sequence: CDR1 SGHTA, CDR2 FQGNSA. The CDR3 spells CASSPEGAEVCNEQFF. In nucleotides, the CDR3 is TGTGCCAGCAGCCCCGAGGGGGCAGAAGTGTGCAATGAGCAGTTCTTT.

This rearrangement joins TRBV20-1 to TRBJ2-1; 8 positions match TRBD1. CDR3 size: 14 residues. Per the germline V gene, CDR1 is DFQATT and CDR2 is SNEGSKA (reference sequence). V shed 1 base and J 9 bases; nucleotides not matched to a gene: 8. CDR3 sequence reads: CSARGEGRGPEQFF. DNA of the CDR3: TGCAGTGCTAGAGGAGAAGGCAGGGGGCCTGAGCAGTTCTTC.

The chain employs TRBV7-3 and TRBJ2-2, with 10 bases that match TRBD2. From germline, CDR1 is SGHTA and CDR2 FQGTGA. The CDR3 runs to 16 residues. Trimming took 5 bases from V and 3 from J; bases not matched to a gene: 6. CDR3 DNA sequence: TGTGCCAGCAGCCTCCGGACTAGCGGTTACACCGGGGAGCTGTTTTTT. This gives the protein CASSLRTSGYTGELFF. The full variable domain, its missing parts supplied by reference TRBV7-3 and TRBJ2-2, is GAGVSQTPSNKVTEKGKYVELRCDPISGHTALYWYRQSLGQGPEFLIYFQGTGAADDSGLPNDRFFAVRPEGSVSTLKIQRTERGDSAVYLCASSLRTSGYTGELFFGEGSRLTVL.

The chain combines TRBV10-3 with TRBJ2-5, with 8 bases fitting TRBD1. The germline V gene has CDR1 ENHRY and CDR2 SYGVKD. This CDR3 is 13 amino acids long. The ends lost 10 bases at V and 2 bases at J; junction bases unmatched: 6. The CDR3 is CANQGQGQETQYF. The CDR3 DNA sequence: TGTGCCAACCAAGGACAGGGACAAGAGACCCAGTACTTC.